Described below is a single TCR beta chain sequence and its context. The data are from a study of shared clonotypes between healthy human individuals. At the level of the study: Each donor's CD4 naive and CD4 memory cells filled three plates apiece, CD8 naive two, and CD8 memory one.

The repertoire was sequenced with immunoSEQ multiplex PCR; TCRdb's copy has only in-frame clones and lacks some. The sample has some 1,100,000 clones; around 78% are singletons. Splitting the CD4+ cells yielded a CD45RA+ naive subset and a CD45RA-negative memory subset. V shed 0 bases and J shed 5 bases, with 7 bases lying between them. Germline V gene sequence: CDR1 LGHNT, CDR2 FRNRAP. The length of the CDR3 is 13 residues. The rearrangement links TRBV12-5 to TRBJ2-5, with D unresolved. The sequencing sample was made of memory CD4+ T cells from PBMCs. The subset: CD45RA-negative fraction. The clonotype was recovered from a man younger than 35 in good health. Some clones in this sample may be carry-over from other donors' samples. In DNA form, the CDR3 reads TGTGCTAGTGGTTTGGTAGGAGCGGAGACCCAGTACTTC. Encoded protein: CASGLVGAETQYF.